This TCR beta chain was identified during a study of T cells in localized non-small cell lung cancer. Study findings and constraints: Higher blood T cell density went with longer overall survival.

CDR1 is SGHRS, CDR2 YFSETQ, per germline. With 4 bases clipped from V and 0 bases from J, the junction kept 14 bases outside the gene matches. The CDR3 totals 18 residues. This clone was seen only once. Its antigen is as yet unknown. Data came from immunoSEQ multiplex PCR; TCRdb stores just in-frame clones and leaves some out. The sample has 9,600 or so clones, less than 95% seen once. J is TRBJ1-1 and V is TRBV5-1; 8 nucleotides align to TRBD1. The clonotype comes from a male donor at least 60 years old with stage III squamous cell lung carcinoma. The specimen was peripheral blood, collected before any cancer treatment. CDR3 region: CASSILVRTGRLNTEAFF. CDR3 sequence (DNA): TGCGCCAGCAGCATACTAGTAAGGACAGGGCGTCTGAACACTGAAGCTTTCTTT.